This is a list of T cell receptor beta chains from one sample in a study of T cell responses to AZD1222 COVID-19 vaccine. TCRdb keeps only in-frame clones here, not all; method: immunoSEQ multiplex PCR. This table holds over 95,000 clones, approximately 87% found once. This sample comprised peripheral blood, obtained on day 0 of AZD1222 vaccination. The receptors stem from an adult in good health. The CDR3 runs from the conserved cysteine through the conserved F or W. A D gene is named only where the DNA matches it firmly. Only part of the rows carry a size: once, few, many, or a class if the clone is expanded.

cdr3_nt	cdr3_aa	d_call	clone_size	v_call	j_call
TGTGCCAGTAGAGACAGGGTTACTGAAGCTTTCTTT	CASRDRVTEAFF	TRBD1	NA	TRBV19	TRBJ1-1
TGCGCCAGCAGCTTGCAGGGGTACACTGAAGCTTTCTTT	CASSLQGYTEAFF	NA	NA	TRBV5-1	TRBJ1-1
TGTGCCAGCAGCATCCTGACAGGGGGCACCCACGAGCAGTACTTC	CASSILTGGTHEQYF	TRBD1	NA	TRBV11-2	TRBJ2-7
TGTGCCAGCAGTATTAGCCCAAACACCGGGGAGCTGTTTTTT	CASSISPNTGELFF	NA	NA	TRBV6-4	TRBJ2-2
TGTGCCAGCAGGGATGATCCGGGACAGGGTGATGGCTACACCTTC	CASRDDPGQGDGYTF	TRBD1	NA	TRBV2	TRBJ1-2
TGTGCCAGTAGTATAGGGGGACTAGCGGGAGGTTACGAGCAGTACTTC	CASSIGGLAGGYEQYF	TRBD2	once	TRBV19	TRBJ2-7
TGTGCCAGCTACGACCCCAGCTCGGGGACCTACGAGCAGTACTTC	CASYDPSSGTYEQYF	NA	NA	TRBV6-5	TRBJ2-7
TGCGCCAGCAGTTCCGGGACAGGGTTATTGAACACTGAAGCTTTCTTT	CASSSGTGLLNTEAFF	TRBD1	NA	TRBV5-1	TRBJ1-1
TGTGCCAGCAGTGAGTATGGACAGGAGAATCAGCCCCAGCATTTT	CASSEYGQENQPQHF	TRBD1	NA	TRBV2	TRBJ1-5
TGTGCCAGCAGCTTAAAGGGACTAGCGGGAATTTTAGCGGGCACAGATACGCAGTATTTT	CASSLKGLAGILAGTDTQYF	TRBD2	NA	TRBV7-3	TRBJ2-3
TGCGCCAGCAGCTTGGCAGGCAGTCATAGCAATCAGCCCCAGCATTTT	CASSLAGSHSNQPQHF	NA	NA	TRBV5-1	TRBJ1-5
TGTGCCTGGAAGTCCCGAGAGGGATGGGGGGGCGCAGAAAAACTGTTTTTT	CAWKSREGWGGAEKLFF	NA	NA	TRBV30	TRBJ1-4
TGTGCCAGCAGCCCCGGGACAGACAAAGAAAAACTGTTTTTT	CASSPGTDKEKLFF	TRBD1	NA	TRBV7-8	TRBJ1-4
TGCGCCAGCAGCTTCGAGGGACTAGGTAACAATGAGCAGTTCTTC	CASSFEGLGNNEQFF	TRBD2	NA	TRBV5-1	TRBJ2-1
TGTGCCAGCAGGGGAATCTTGCAGAACACTGAAGCTTTCTTT	CASRGILQNTEAFF	NA	once	TRBV6-6	TRBJ1-1
TGTGCCAGCAGTTTAGACAGGGCAGGACTAGATCAGCCCCAGCATTTT	CASSLDRAGLDQPQHF	TRBD1	NA	TRBV28	TRBJ1-5
TGTGCCAGCAGCCAGCCTAAGGGGGCAGGCTACACCTTC	CASSQPKGAGYTF	TRBD1	NA	TRBV3-1/TRBV3-2	TRBJ1-2
TGTGCCAGCATGGATGTAGTAGGCGGACAGGACTATGGCTACACCTTC	CASMDVVGGQDYGYTF	TRBD1	NA	TRBV28	TRBJ1-2
TGTGCCACCAGCAGAGCTCCTCTAGCGGGAGCCTACGAGCAGTACTTC	CATSRAPLAGAYEQYF	TRBD2	NA	TRBV15	TRBJ2-7
TGCAGCGTTGGTCCCCCAGAGACCCAGTACTTC	CSVGPPETQYF	NA	once	TRBV29-1	TRBJ2-5
TGTGCCAGCAGCCTTCGACAGGGGACGAAAGCTTTCTTT	CASSLRQGTKAFF	TRBD1	once	TRBV7-3	TRBJ1-1
TGTGCCTGGGATGTTCAGGCTCGAGGAAACACCATATATTTT	CAWDVQARGNTIYF	NA	NA	TRBV30	TRBJ1-3
TGTGCCACCAGTGATGTAGGGGAAGCGGGGGTCTTC	CATSDVGEAGVF	TRBD2	once	TRBV24-1	TRBJ2-1
TGTGCCAGCTCGCGGACAGGGGGTAGTGAGCAGTTCTTC	CASSRTGGSEQFF	TRBD1	NA	TRBV18	TRBJ2-1
TGTGCCAGCAGCCCCTTCCTACTAGCGCCGAGCACAGATACGCAGTATTTT	CASSPFLLAPSTDTQYF	TRBD2	NA	TRBV5-6	TRBJ2-3
TGTGCCAGCAGCTTAGAACCCCGTGCGGGAGGGCATAATGAGCAGTTCTTC	CASSLEPRAGGHNEQFF	TRBD2	NA	TRBV11-3	TRBJ2-1
TGTGCCAGCAGCTTCGCGTACAGCTCCGGGGAGCTGTTTTTT	CASSFAYSSGELFF	NA	few	TRBV11-1	TRBJ2-2
TGTGCCAGCAGTTACGGTACAGGGGTGAACACTGAAGCTTTCTTT	CASSYGTGVNTEAFF	TRBD1	once	TRBV6-5	TRBJ1-1
TGTGCCAGCAGCCAAGATTCGGCAGCTAGTAACTATGGCTACACCTTC	CASSQDSAASNYGYTF	NA	NA	TRBV3-1/TRBV3-2	TRBJ1-2
TGTGCCAGCAGTGATTATGGAAGTGAGGGGACTGAAGCTTTCTTT	CASSDYGSEGTEAFF	NA	once	TRBV2	TRBJ1-1
TGTGCCAGCTCACAACGGACAGGGGTCGTCGGTGGCTACACCTTC	CASSQRTGVVGGYTF	TRBD1	NA	TRBV18	TRBJ1-2
TGTGCCAGCAGCCAAGATCTCAGCCTGGGCCCCGGCGTTCAGTACTTC	CASSQDLSLGPGVQYF	NA	NA	TRBV3-1/TRBV3-2	TRBJ2-4
TGTGCCAGTAGTCCACAGGGTAACTATGGCTACACCTTC	CASSPQGNYGYTF	NA	NA	TRBV19	TRBJ1-2